Presented here are 10 T cell receptor beta chains from one specimen sequenced in a study of T-cell memory formation after mild COVID-19. One entry per CDR3 protein results from TCRdb running MiXCR on the 5' RACE reads. The sample has tens of thousands of distinct CDR3 sequences; 7.3% are singletons. The sample was PBMCs or a T cell subset sorted from them (not recorded which). These receptors were collected from a man aged 18 to 30 who had mild COVID-19 (a few samples of this study predate the infection). Cell type and time point are not known.

V and J are TRBV4-3 and TRBJ2-1, with 7 bases identical to TRBD2. Per germline, CDR1 LGHNA and CDR2 YSLEER. This CDR3 comprises 15 residues. Trimming cost V 3 bases and J 9 bases; bases outside gene matches: 11. In DNA form, the CDR3 reads TGCGCCAGCAGCCAGGAACTCACTAGCGACGCTGAGCAGTTCTTC. It encodes CASSQELTSDAEQFF.

This clonotype showed up just a few times. The CDR3 loop is CASTRRRGLGTFF. The DNA for the CDR3 is TGTGCCAGTACCCGGAGGAGGGGGTTAGGAACTTTCTTT. The V call is TRBV19, the J call TRBJ1-1, with a possible D match to TRBD1 (6 bases). The CDR3 covers 13 residues. The V and J ends lost 7 bases and 12 bases respectively, with 21 bases between them. CDR1 and CDR2 from the germline V gene are LNHDA and SQIVND (reference sequence).

This clonotype was detected only a few times. The gene calls are TRBV29-1 and TRBJ2-3, with D perhaps TRBD1 (5 bases). The CDR3 contains 14 residues. Trimming shortened V by 5 bases and J by 4 bases, and 16 bases separated the two germline ends. Germline CDR1 SQVTM, CDR2 ANQGSEA. The CDR3 sequence is CSVQGQEGADTQYF. The CDR3, as DNA: TGCAGCGTTCAGGGCCAGGAAGGGGCAGATACGCAGTATTTT.

The chain uses TRBV3-1 and TRBJ2-1, with TRBD1 identical over 9 bases. J was trimmed by 6 bases and V by 3 bases; bases with no gene match: 9. The CDR3 extends over 16 amino acids. CDR1 and CDR2 (germline): LGHDT, YNNKEL (reference sequence). The CDR3 region has the DNA TGTGCCAGCAGCCAGGCCCGGGACAGGGTGGCCAATGAGCAGTTCTTC. This translates into CASSQARDRVANEQFF.

At least ten counts were recorded for this clonotype. This chain uses TRBV4-2 with TRBJ2-5; 11 bases fit TRBD2. This CDR3 has 15 amino acids. Germline V CDR1 and CDR2: LGHNA, YNFKEQ. Trimming took 4 bases from V and 5 from J; bases not matched to a gene: 6. The CDR3 nucleotides are TGTGCCAGCAGCCCGTTAGCGGGGGGGAAGGAGACCCAGTACTTC. Protein sequence: CASSPLAGGKETQYF.

In this sample, this clonotype turned up a few times. V gene TRBV11-3 combines with J gene TRBJ2-3; D may be TRBD1 (6 bases). CDR1 is SGHNT, CDR2 YENEEA, per germline. This CDR3 is built from 18 residues. V was cut by 3 bases and J by 2 bases, with 21 bases left in between. The CDR3 is CASSLGRWGPSPTDTQYF. CDR3 bases: TGTGCCAGCAGCTTGGGAAGATGGGGGCCTTCTCCCACAGATACGCAGTATTTT.

Many counts were recorded for this clonotype. This sequence joins TRBV7-8 and TRBJ2-1; D is unresolved. Germline V gene sequence: CDR1 SGHVS, CDR2 FQNEAQ. Trimming removed 4 bases from V and 6 bases from J, with 10 bases in between. The CDR3 loop spans 13 amino acids. The CDR3 DNA is TGTGCCAGCAGCTCCATGAACAGCAATGAGCAGTTCTTC. This sequence encodes CASSSMNSNEQFF.

The V gene is TRBV12-3 or TRBV12-4, the J gene TRBJ2-7; TRBD2 matches 9 bases. The CDR3 has 14 residues. V gave up 5 bases and J gave up 3 bases; unmatched junction bases: 5. Written as DNA, the CDR3 is TGTGCCAGCAGTAACCGACTAGCGGACTACGAGCAGTACTTC. Translation: CASSNRLADYEQYF.

This clonotype has more than one count but fewer than ten. V is TRBV29-1 and J is TRBJ2-1, with unresolved D. Trimming removed 0 bases at V and 10 bases at J, with 16 bases between. The CDR3 extends over 14 amino acids. The V gene's germline CDR1 is SQVTM and CDR2 ANQGSEA. The CDR3 DNA sequence: TGCAGCGTTGAAGATCGGGCTAGTCTCCCCGAGCAGTTCTTC. It is translated as CSVEDRASLPEQFF.

J is TRBJ1-6 and V is TRBV15, with a weak D call TRBD1 (5 bases). Trimming took 0 bases from V and 10 from J, leaving 13 bases between them. Germline assignment: CDR1 LNHNV and CDR2 YYDKDF (reference sequence). CDR3 length: 15 amino acids. The CDR3 region has the DNA TGTGCCACCAGCAGAGATGGGGGGAACGGCTCACCCCTCCACTTT. Amino acids: CATSRDGGNGSPLHF.